The clone carrying this T cell receptor beta chain was picked up many times. What it recognizes is unknown. V was pared by 5 bases and J by 5 bases, with 21 bases between. Germline CDR1 SEHNR, CDR2 FQNEAQ (reference sequence). CDR3 length: 16 amino acids. This entry is derived from a study of T cells in Graves' hyperthyroidism and ophthalmopathy. Broader study findings: A model of 13 V-J features distinguished ophthalmopathy from stable hyperthyroidism.

Authors of the study amplified TCR beta CDR3 regions from RNA transcripts. An initial round of RT-PCR targeting the TCR CDR3 relied on the HTBI primer set. From the multiplex PCR reads, TCRdb called clonotypes with MiXCR, one entry per CDR3 protein. The table records under 450,000 distinct CDR3 sequences, about 13% of them present only once. The clonotype was recovered from a man under 40 with Graves' hyperthyroidism that later progressed to Graves' ophthalmopathy. This chain uses TRBV7-9 with TRBJ2-5, with a possible D match to TRBD2 (5 bases). The specimen was blood. The CDR3 DNA follows: TGTGCCAGCAGCCTCTTTCGACGACGAGGGAGTGAGACCCAGTACTTC. Amino acids: CASSLFRRRGSETQYF.